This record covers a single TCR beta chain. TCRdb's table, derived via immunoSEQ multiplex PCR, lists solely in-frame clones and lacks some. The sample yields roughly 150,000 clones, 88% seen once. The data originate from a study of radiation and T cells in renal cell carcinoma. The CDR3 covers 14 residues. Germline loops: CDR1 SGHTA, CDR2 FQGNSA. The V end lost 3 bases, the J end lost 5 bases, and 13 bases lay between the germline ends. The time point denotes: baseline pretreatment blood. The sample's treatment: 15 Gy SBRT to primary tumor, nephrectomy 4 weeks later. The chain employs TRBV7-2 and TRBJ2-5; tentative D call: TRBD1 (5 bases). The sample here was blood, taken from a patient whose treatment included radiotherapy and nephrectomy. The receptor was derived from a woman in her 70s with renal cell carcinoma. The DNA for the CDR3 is TGTGCCAGCAGCTTCCAGCAGGGTCGGGAGACCCAGTACTTC. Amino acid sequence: CASSFQQGRETQYF.